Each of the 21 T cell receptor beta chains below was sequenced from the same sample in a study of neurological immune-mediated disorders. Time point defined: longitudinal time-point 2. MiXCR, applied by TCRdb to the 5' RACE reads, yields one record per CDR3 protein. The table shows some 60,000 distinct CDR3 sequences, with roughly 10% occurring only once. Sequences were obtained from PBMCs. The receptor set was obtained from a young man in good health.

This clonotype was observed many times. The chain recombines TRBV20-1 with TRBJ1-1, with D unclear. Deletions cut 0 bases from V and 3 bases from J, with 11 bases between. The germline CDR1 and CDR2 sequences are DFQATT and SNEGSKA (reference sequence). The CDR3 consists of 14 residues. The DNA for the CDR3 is TGCAGTGCTAGAGATTACGGCAGCTACACTGAAGCTTTCTTT. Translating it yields CSARDYGSYTEAFF.

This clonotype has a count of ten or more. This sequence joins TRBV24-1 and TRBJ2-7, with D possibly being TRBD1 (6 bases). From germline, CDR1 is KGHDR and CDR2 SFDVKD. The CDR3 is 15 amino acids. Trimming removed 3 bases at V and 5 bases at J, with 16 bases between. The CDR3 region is CATSDPGQNADEQYF. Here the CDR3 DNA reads TGTGCCACCAGTGATCCCGGACAGAATGCTGACGAGCAGTACTTC.

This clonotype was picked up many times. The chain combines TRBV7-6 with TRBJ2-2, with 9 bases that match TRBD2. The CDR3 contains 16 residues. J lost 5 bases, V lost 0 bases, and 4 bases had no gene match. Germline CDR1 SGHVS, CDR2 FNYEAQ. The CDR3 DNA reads TGTGCCAGCAGCTTAGCTAGCGGGAGTGGAACCGGGGAGCTGTTTTTT. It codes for CASSLASGSGTGELFF.

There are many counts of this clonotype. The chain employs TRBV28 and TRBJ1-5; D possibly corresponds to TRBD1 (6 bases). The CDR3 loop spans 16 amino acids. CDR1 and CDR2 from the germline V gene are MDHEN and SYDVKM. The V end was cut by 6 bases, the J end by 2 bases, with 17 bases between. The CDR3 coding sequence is TGTGCCAGCAGCCCTATGGGGGGGCTTGGCAATCAGCCCCAGCATTTT. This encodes CASSPMGGLGNQPQHF. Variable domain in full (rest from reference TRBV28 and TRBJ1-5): DVKVTQSSRYLVKRTGEKVFLECVQDMDHENMFWYRQDPGLGLRLIYFSYDVKMKEKGDIPEGYSVSREKKERFSLILESASTNQTSMYLCASSPMGGLGNQPQHFGDGTRLSIL.

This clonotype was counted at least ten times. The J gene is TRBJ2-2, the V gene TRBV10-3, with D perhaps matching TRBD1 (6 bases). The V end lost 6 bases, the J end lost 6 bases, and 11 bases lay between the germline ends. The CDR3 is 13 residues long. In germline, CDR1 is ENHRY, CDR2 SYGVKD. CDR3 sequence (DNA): TGTGCCATCAGGCGTCAGGGGCCCGGGGAGCTGTTTTTT. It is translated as CAIRRQGPGELFF.

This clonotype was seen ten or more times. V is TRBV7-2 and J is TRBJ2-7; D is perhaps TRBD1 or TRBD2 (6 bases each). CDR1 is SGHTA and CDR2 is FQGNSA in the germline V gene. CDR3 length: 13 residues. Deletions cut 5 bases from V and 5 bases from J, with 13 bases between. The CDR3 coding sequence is TGTGCCAGCAGCCACGGACAGCGGGACGAGCAGTACTTC. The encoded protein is CASSHGQRDEQYF.

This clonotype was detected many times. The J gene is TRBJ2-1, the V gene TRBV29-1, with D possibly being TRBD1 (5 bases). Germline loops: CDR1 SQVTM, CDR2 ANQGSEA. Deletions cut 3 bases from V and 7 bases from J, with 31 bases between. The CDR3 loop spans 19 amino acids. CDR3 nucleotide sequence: TGCAGCGTTGATCCCCCCAGTAACAGGCCAGCTTTTGTTAAGAATGAGCAGTTCTTC. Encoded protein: CSVDPPSNRPAFVKNEQFF.

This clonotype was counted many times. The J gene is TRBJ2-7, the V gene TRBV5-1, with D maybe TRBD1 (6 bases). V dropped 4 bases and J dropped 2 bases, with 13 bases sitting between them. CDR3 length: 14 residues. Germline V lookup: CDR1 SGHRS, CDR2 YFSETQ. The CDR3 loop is CASSPTTGTYEQYF. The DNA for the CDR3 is TGCGCCAGCAGCCCCACGACAGGAACCTACGAGCAGTACTTC.

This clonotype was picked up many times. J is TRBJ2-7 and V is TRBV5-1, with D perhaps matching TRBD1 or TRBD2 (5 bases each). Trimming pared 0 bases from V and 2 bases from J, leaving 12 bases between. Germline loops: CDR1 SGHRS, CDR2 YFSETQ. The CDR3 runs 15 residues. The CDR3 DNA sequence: TGCGCCAGCAGCTTGGACCCCGGGACCGCCTACGAGCAGTACTTC. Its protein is CASSLDPGTAYEQYF.

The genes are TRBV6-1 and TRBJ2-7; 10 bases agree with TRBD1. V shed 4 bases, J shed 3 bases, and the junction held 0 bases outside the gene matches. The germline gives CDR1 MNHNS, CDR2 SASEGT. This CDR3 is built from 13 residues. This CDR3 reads CASSGTGGYEQYF. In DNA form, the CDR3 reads TGTGCCAGCAGTGGGACAGGGGGCTACGAGCAGTACTTC.

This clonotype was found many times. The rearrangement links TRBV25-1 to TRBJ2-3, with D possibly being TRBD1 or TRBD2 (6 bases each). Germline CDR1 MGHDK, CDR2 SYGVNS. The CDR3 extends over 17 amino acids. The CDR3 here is CAEGGTILQPIGDTQYF. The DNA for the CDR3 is TGTGCTGAAGGGGGGACCATTTTACAACCCATCGGAGATACGCAGTATTTT.

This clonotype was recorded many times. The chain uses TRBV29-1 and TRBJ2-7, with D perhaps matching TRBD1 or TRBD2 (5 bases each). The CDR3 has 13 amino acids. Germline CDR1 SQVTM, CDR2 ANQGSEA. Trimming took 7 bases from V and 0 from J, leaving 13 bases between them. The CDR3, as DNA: TGCAGCGGGGGGAGTGCTAGCTCCTACGAGCAGTACTTC. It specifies CSGGSASSYEQYF.

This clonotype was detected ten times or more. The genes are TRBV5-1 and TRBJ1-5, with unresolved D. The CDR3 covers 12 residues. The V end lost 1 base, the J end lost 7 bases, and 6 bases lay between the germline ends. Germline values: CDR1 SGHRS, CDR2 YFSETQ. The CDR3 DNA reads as TGCGCCAGCAGCTTGACCGGACAGCCCCAGCATTTT. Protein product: CASSLTGQPQHF.

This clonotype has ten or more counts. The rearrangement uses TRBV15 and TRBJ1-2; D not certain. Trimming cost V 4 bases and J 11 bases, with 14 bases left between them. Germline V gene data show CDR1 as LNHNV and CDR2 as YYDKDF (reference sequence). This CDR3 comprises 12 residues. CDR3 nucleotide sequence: TGTGCCACCAGCACGGTTGGAAGTTCGTACACCTTC. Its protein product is CATSTVGSSYTF.

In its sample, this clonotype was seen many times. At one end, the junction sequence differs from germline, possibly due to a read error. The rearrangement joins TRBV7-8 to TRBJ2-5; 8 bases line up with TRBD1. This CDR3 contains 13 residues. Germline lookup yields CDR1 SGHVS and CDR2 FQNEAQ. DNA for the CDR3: TGTGCCAGCAGCTCTACGACTAGGGACAGGCAATTCTTC. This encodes CASSSTTRDRQFF.

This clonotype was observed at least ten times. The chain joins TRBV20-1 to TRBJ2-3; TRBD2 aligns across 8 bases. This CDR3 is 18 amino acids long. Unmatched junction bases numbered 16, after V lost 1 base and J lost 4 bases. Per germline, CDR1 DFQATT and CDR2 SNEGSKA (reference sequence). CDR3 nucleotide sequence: TGCAGTGCTAGAGCCACCCTATTTCGCGGGAGGCCTTCAGATACGCAGTATTTT. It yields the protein CSARATLFRGRPSDTQYF.

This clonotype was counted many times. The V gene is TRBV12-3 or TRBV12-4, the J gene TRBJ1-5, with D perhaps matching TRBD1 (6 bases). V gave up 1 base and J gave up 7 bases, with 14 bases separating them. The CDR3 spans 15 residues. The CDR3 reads CASSLGRGVGQPQHF. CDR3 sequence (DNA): TGTGCCAGCAGTTTAGGTAGGGGGGTGGGCCAGCCCCAGCATTTT.

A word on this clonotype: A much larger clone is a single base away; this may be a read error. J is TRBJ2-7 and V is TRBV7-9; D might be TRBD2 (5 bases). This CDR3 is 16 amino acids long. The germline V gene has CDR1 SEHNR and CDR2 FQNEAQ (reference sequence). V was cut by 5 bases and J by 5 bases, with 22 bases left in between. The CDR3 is CASSLLTKGGRNEQYF. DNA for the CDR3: TGTGCCAGCAGCCTCCTTACCAAGGGTGGGAGAAACGAGCAGTACTTC.

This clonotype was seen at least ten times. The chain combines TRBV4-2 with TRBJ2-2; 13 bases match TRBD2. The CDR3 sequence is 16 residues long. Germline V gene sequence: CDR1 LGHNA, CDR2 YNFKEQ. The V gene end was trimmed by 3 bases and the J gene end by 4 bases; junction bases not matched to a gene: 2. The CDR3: CASSHRLAGGTGELFF. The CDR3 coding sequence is TGTGCCAGCAGCCACAGACTAGCGGGAGGCACCGGGGAGCTGTTTTTT.

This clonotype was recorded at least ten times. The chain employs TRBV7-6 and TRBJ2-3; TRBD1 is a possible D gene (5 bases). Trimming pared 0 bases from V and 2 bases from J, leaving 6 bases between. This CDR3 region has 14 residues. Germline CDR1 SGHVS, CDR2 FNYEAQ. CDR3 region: CASSLAGPTDTQYF. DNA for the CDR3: TGTGCCAGCAGCTTAGCGGGGCCCACAGATACGCAGTATTTT.

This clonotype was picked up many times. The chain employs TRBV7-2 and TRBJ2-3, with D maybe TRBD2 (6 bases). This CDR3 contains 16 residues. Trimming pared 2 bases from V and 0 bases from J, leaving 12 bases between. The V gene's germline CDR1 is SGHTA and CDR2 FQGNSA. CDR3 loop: CASSLTSRPSTDTQYF. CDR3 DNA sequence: TGTGCCAGCAGCTTAACTAGCCGACCTAGCACAGATACGCAGTATTTT.